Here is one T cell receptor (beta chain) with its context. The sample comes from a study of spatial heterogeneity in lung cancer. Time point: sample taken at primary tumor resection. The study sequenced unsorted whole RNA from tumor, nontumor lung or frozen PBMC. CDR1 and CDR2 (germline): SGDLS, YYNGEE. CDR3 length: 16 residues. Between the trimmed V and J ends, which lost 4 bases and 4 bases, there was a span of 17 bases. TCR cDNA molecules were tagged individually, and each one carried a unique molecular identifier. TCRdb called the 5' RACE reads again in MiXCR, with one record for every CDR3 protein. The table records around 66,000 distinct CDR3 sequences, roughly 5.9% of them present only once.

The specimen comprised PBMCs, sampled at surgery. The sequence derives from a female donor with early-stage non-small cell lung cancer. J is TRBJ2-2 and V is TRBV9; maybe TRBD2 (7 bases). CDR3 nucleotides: TGTGCCAGCAGCCTCGAGTCGGGGGGCCCCACCGGGGAGCTGTTTTTT. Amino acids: CASSLESGGPTGELFF.